The 32 T cell receptor beta chains presented below share a single source sample, sequenced in a study of OX40 agonist ivuxolimab in advanced cancers. TCRdb's table, derived via immunoSEQ multiplex PCR, lists solely in-frame clones and lacks some. The sample contains about 73,000 clones, 65% to 90% of which appear only once. The sample in question was CD4+ or CD8+ T cells sorted from blood, obtained in a trial of the OX40 agonist ivuxolimab. These receptors came from an adult with an advanced solid tumor such as melanoma, head and neck, liver or kidney cancer.

This sequence joins TRBV7-8 and TRBJ2-7; a weak D match, TRBD1 (6 bases). The CDR3 has 15 residues. Germline V gene data show CDR1 as SGHVS and CDR2 as FQNEAQ. The germline V and J ends were trimmed by 2 bases and 4 bases, with 15 bases remaining between them. CDR3 region: CASSLNRGGQYEQYF. In nucleotides, the CDR3 is TGTGCCAGCAGCTTAAATAGAGGGGGTCAGTACGAGCAGTACTTC.

The chain links TRBV28 to TRBJ2-5, with D perhaps matching TRBD2 (6 bases). With 7 bases removed from V and 5 bases from J, the gap between germline ends came to 14 bases. The CDR3 has 13 residues. The germline CDR1 and CDR2 sequences are MDHEN and SYDVKM. The CDR3 loop reads CASTKGGEETQYF. DNA of the CDR3: TGTGCCAGCACCAAAGGAGGGGAGGAGACCCAGTACTTC.

This rearrangement joins TRBV30 to TRBJ2-5; D gene ambiguous. This CDR3 has 14 amino acids. Germline loops: CDR1 GTSNPN, CDR2 SVGIG (reference sequence). Trimming removed 3 bases from V and 1 base from J, with 12 bases in between. CDR3 in amino acids: CAWSRKTIQETQYF. CDR3 in DNA: TGTGCCTGGAGCCGAAAGACAATCCAAGAGACCCAGTACTTC.

The chain carries TRBV12-5 and TRBJ2-2; tentatively, D is TRBD1 (5 bases). Deletions cut 6 bases from V and 2 bases from J, with 16 bases between. The CDR3 is made up of 16 amino acids. The germline V gene has CDR1 LGHNT and CDR2 FRNRAP. The DNA for the CDR3 is TGTGCTAGTGGACCCCTCGTCAGGGTTAACACCGGGGAGCTGTTTTTT. This translates into CASGPLVRVNTGELFF. Complete variable domain (other parts from reference TRBV12-5 and TRBJ2-2): DARVTQTPRHKVTEMGQEVTMRCQPILGHNTVFWYRQTMMQGLELLAYFRNRAPLDDSGMPKDRFSAEMPDATLATLKIQPSEPRDSAVYFCASGPLVRVNTGELFFGEGSRLTVL.

CDR3 sequence: CASSVLAGAGETQYF. As DNA, the CDR3 is TGTGCCAGCAGTGTCCTAGCGGGGGCCGGGGAGACCCAGTACTTC. The chain combines TRBV6-1 with TRBJ2-5; 10 positions agree with TRBD2. CDR1 and CDR2 from the germline V gene are MNHNS and SASEGT. Trimming at V came to 4 bases and at J to 5 bases, leaving 7 bases not matched to a gene. The length of the CDR3 is 15 residues.

Turning to this clone: Other DNA sequences within the sample encode an identical CDR3. The chain employs TRBV7-2 and TRBJ2-7; TRBD1 matches at 10 bases. V dropped 1 base and J dropped 3; count of bases not matched to a gene: 3. The CDR3 is 15 amino acids. Germline loops: CDR1 SGHTA, CDR2 FQGNSA. CDR3 DNA: TGTGCCAGCAGCTTAGGAGGGACAGGGGACTACGAGCAGTACTTC. This gives the protein CASSLGGTGDYEQYF. The entire variable domain, with the rest obtained from reference TRBV7-2 and TRBJ2-7, is as follows: GAGVSQSPSNKVTEKGKDVELRCDPISGHTALYWYRQSLGQGLEFLIYFQGNSAPDKSGLPSDRFSAERTGGSVSTLTIQRTQQEDSAVYLCASSLGGTGDYEQYFGPGTRLTVT.

The chain employs TRBV7-2 and TRBJ1-2, with 7 nucleotides matching TRBD1. The CDR3 totals 14 residues. Per the germline V gene, CDR1 is SGHTA and CDR2 is FQGNSA. J lost 2 bases, V lost 6 bases, and 6 bases had no gene match. The CDR3 coding sequence is TGTGCCAGCAGGATGGGACAGTCGAACTATGGCTACACCTTC. This encodes CASRMGQSNYGYTF.

The genes are TRBV5-6 and TRBJ2-3; TRBD2 is a possible D gene (5 bases). Trimming stripped 3 bases from V and 1 base from J, with 9 bases between. This CDR3 comprises 14 residues. Germline assignment: CDR1 SGHDT and CDR2 YYEEEE. DNA of the CDR3: TGTGCCAGCAGCTCGCTCGGGGGCACAGATACGCAGTATTTT. This gives the protein CASSSLGGTDTQYF.

The chain joins TRBV11-2 to TRBJ2-5, with D unclear. From germline, CDR1 is SGHAT and CDR2 FQNNGV. The CDR3 is 15 amino acids. The V gene lost 1 base and the J gene lost 5 bases, with 14 bases spanning the gap. The CDR3 sequence is CASSLGAGLAETQYF. DNA for the CDR3: TGTGCCAGCAGCTTAGGGGCAGGCCTGGCGGAGACCCAGTACTTC. Full variable domain (missing parts from reference TRBV11-2 and TRBJ2-5): EAGVAQSPRYKIIEKRQSVAFWCNPISGHATLYWYQQILGQGPKLLIQFQNNGVVDDSQLPKDRFSAERLKGVDSTLKIQPAKLEDSAVYLCASSLGAGLAETQYFGPGTRLLVL.

V is TRBV6-1 and J is TRBJ1-2; D is perhaps TRBD1 (6 bases). Trimming removed 5 bases from V and 4 bases from J, with 17 bases in between. This CDR3 region has 15 residues. The germline gives CDR1 MNHNS, CDR2 SASEGT. The DNA of the CDR3 is TGTGCCAGCAGTCCTGGGCAGGGGCCTTCCTATGGCTACACCTTC. Amino acids: CASSPGQGPSYGYTF.

This clone was picked up many times. The chain employs TRBV18 and TRBJ1-5; D is unresolved. This CDR3 is built from 15 residues. V gave up 2 bases and J gave up 1 base, with 9 bases separating them. Germline loops: CDR1 KGHSH, CDR2 LQKENI. CDR3 in DNA: TGTGCCAGCTCACCAAGTCCACAAAGCAATCAGCCCCAGCATTTT. Translated: CASSPSPQSNQPQHF.

V is TRBV19 and J is TRBJ2-7, with D perhaps TRBD2 (5 bases). Germline CDR1 and CDR2: LNHDA and SQIVND (reference sequence). V was clipped by 6 bases and J by 2 bases, with 14 bases between them. The CDR3 loop spans 14 amino acids. The CDR3 bases are TGTGCCAGTAGCCCCCGCGGGCAAACCTACGAGCAGTACTTC. This codes for CASSPRGQTYEQYF.

This chain connects TRBV29-1 to TRBJ2-3; D is uncertain. Trimming pared 3 bases from V and 1 base from J, leaving 8 bases between. Per the germline V gene, CDR1 is SQVTM and CDR2 is ANQGSEA. CDR3 length equals 13 residues. The CDR3 sequence: CSVEAIGTDTQYF. CDR3 nucleotides: TGCAGCGTTGAGGCCATAGGCACAGATACGCAGTATTTT.

This clone was detected a few times. The chain is built from TRBV2 and TRBJ1-1, with 9 bases identical to TRBD1. With 7 bases clipped from V and 5 bases from J, the junction kept 8 bases outside the gene matches. The CDR3 is 14 residues long. CDR1 SNHLY and CDR2 FYNNEI come from the germline V gene. The CDR3 loop reads CASTSDRGRTEAFF. The CDR3 DNA follows: TGTGCCAGCACTTCCGACAGGGGGAGGACTGAAGCTTTCTTT.

This clone showed up just a few times. Here the CDR3 reads CASGLTYEQYF. CDR3 bases: TGTGCTAGTGGTTTAACCTACGAGCAGTACTTC. The V call is TRBV12-5, the J call TRBJ2-7; D remains unclear. The CDR3 is 11 residues long. The V gene lost 3 bases and the J gene lost 2 bases, with 2 bases spanning the gap. CDR1 and CDR2 from the germline V gene are LGHNT and FRNRAP.

V gene TRBV9 combines with J gene TRBJ1-4; weak D call: TRBD1 (5 bases). V dropped 6 bases and J dropped 3 bases, with 15 bases sitting between them. This CDR3 comprises 15 residues. Germline loops: CDR1 SGDLS, CDR2 YYNGEE. The CDR3 loop reads CASTQRGTANEKLFF. CDR3 sequence (DNA): TGTGCCAGCACCCAGCGGGGGACGGCTAATGAAAAACTGTTTTTT.

The chain couples TRBV7-3 to TRBJ2-2; 11 bases are a match to TRBD2. Losses at the gene ends were 1 base for V and 0 bases for J; bases not matched to a gene: 10. The CDR3 contains 20 residues. Germline values: CDR1 SGHTA, CDR2 FQGTGA. The CDR3 here is CASSLRPGTSGPANTGELFF. Written as DNA, the CDR3 is TGTGCCAGCAGCTTAAGGCCCGGGACTAGCGGTCCGGCGAACACCGGGGAGCTGTTTTTT.

This clone is a singleton in its sample. The chain recombines TRBV5-1 with TRBJ1-4; D gene ambiguous. The length of the CDR3 is 16 residues. Trimming removed 4 bases from V and 2 bases from J, with 15 bases in between. Germline values: CDR1 SGHRS, CDR2 YFSETQ. Here the CDR3 reads CASSPAPQSTNEKLFF. CDR3 bases: TGCGCCAGCAGCCCGGCCCCGCAGTCTACTAATGAAAAACTGTTTTTT.

The chain combines TRBV9 with TRBJ1-3; D uncertain. The V end was cut by 4 bases, the J end by 4 bases, with 12 bases between. The length of the CDR3 is 14 residues. The germline V gene encodes CDR1 SGDLS and CDR2 YYNGEE. As DNA, the CDR3 is TGTGCCAGCAGCCCCCCGCGGGGAGGAAACACCATATATTTT. Translation: CASSPPRGGNTIYF.

The V call is TRBV30, the J call TRBJ2-7, with 9 positions matching TRBD1. Germline assignment: CDR1 GTSNPN and CDR2 SVGIG (reference sequence). V lost 3 bases, J lost 2 bases, and 2 bases stayed unmatched. The CDR3 consists of 13 residues. The CDR3 loop is CAWRTGGPYEQYF. The CDR3 coding sequence is TGTGCCTGGAGGACAGGGGGTCCCTACGAGCAGTACTTC. The entire variable domain, with the rest obtained from reference TRBV30 and TRBJ2-7, is as follows: SQTIHQWPATLVQPVGSPLSLECTVEGTSNPNLYWYRQAAGRGLQLLFYSVGIGQISSEVPQNLSASRPQDRQFILSSKKLLLSDSGFYLCAWRTGGPYEQYFGPGTRLTVT.

This clone occurred a few times. This rearrangement joins TRBV4-3 to TRBJ2-7; no definite D call. Germline values: CDR1 LGHNA, CDR2 YSLEER. The CDR3 is 13 residues long. V dropped 1 base and J dropped 3 bases, with 7 bases sitting between them. In DNA form, the CDR3 reads TGCGCCAGCAGCCAAGCCCCCTACTACGAGCAGTACTTC. This codes for CASSQAPYYEQYF.

The chain couples TRBV7-2 to TRBJ2-2; D uncertain. The germline gives CDR1 SGHTA, CDR2 FQGNSA. The CDR3 has 14 amino acids. V was pared by 3 bases and J by 4 bases, with 9 bases between. Here the CDR3 reads CASSLRPGTGELFF. For the CDR3, the DNA is TGTGCCAGCAGCTTGAGGCCCGGCACCGGGGAGCTGTTTTTT.

The gene calls are TRBV28 and TRBJ2-1, with 11 bases aligning to TRBD1. Germline CDR1 is MDHEN and CDR2 is SYDVKM. The CDR3 sequence is 16 residues long. The trim removed 2 bases at V and 4 bases at J, leaving 4 bases unmatched. The CDR3 protein is CASSLNGQGAYNEQFF. The CDR3 DNA follows: TGTGCCAGCAGTTTAAATGGACAGGGGGCGTACAATGAGCAGTTCTTC.

This clone was seen once. The chain carries TRBV18 and TRBJ1-1; the D gene is possibly TRBD1 (5 bases). The CDR3 loop spans 15 amino acids. CDR1 and CDR2 (germline): KGHSH, LQKENI. V dropped 1 base and J dropped 1 base, with 10 bases sitting between them. The CDR3 here is CASSPQGMANTEAFF. The DNA for the CDR3 is TGTGCCAGCTCACCACAGGGGATGGCGAACACTGAAGCTTTCTTT.

This chain joins TRBV19 and TRBJ2-3; tentatively, D is TRBD1 (7 bases). The CDR3 is made up of 14 amino acids. The germline gives CDR1 LNHDA, CDR2 SQIVND (reference sequence). V lost 6 bases and J lost 3, with 13 bases in between. Here the CDR3 reads CASRNRGGTDTQYF. The CDR3, as DNA: TGTGCCAGTAGAAACAGGGGAGGTACAGATACGCAGTATTTT. The whole variable domain, filled in from reference TRBV19 and TRBJ2-3, reads DGGITQSPKYLFRKEGQNVTLSCEQNLNHDAMYWYRQDPGQGLRLIYYSQIVNDFQKGDIAEGYSVSREKKESFPLTVTSAQKNPTAFYLCASRNRGGTDTQYFGPGTRLTVL.

The J gene is TRBJ2-7, the V gene TRBV7-8, with D perhaps matching TRBD1 (6 bases). This CDR3 region has 15 residues. Germline lookup yields CDR1 SGHVS and CDR2 FQNEAQ. Trimming cost V 0 bases and J 1 base, with 10 bases left between them. For the CDR3, the DNA is TGTGCCAGCAGCTTAGCGGGCCAGGGGTCCTACGAGCAGTACTTC. Its translation is CASSLAGQGSYEQYF.

The count of this clone is one. J is TRBJ2-1 and V is TRBV2, with 9 positions matching TRBD2. The CDR3 totals 15 residues. Trimming removed 3 bases from V and 4 bases from J; junction bases left unmatched: 4. CDR1 is SNHLY and CDR2 is FYNNEI in the germline V gene. The CDR3 protein is CASSETSGAYNEQFF. The CDR3 coding sequence is TGTGCCAGCAGTGAGACTAGCGGAGCTTACAATGAGCAGTTCTTC. Variable domain in full (rest from reference TRBV2 and TRBJ2-1): EPEVTQTPSHQVTQMGQEVILRCVPISNHLYFYWYRQILGQKVEFLVSFYNNEISEKSEIFDDQFSVERPDGSNFTLKIRSTKLEDSAMYFCASSETSGAYNEQFFGPGTRLTVL.

The V and J genes are TRBV6-5 and TRBJ2-7; possibly TRBD1 for D (6 bases). Trimming removed 6 bases at V and 5 bases at J, with 20 bases between. The V gene's germline CDR1 is MNHEY and CDR2 SVGAGI. The length of the CDR3 is 15 residues. CDR3 region: CASREQGVSPDEQYF. CDR3 DNA: TGTGCCAGCAGGGAACAGGGAGTAAGCCCCGACGAGCAGTACTTC.

The J gene is TRBJ2-3, the V gene TRBV11-3; TRBD2 matches at 14 bases. Unmatched junction bases numbered 2, after V lost 4 bases and J lost 5 bases. The CDR3 has 15 amino acids. Germline CDR1 reads SGHNT; CDR2 reads YENEEA. CDR3 nucleotides: TGTGCCAGCAGCTCAGGGACTAGCGGGAGAGATACGCAGTATTTT. Its protein is CASSSGTSGRDTQYF.

This chain's CDR3 is CASSPGLAGGPGDTGELFF. As DNA, the CDR3 is TGTGCCAGCAGCCCAGGACTAGCGGGGGGGCCTGGGGACACCGGGGAGCTGTTTTTT. This chain connects TRBV5-4 to TRBJ2-2; 15 bases align to TRBD2. With V trimmed by 4 bases and J by 3 bases, 10 bases remained unmatched. The germline CDR1 and CDR2 sequences are SGHNT and YYREEE (reference sequence). The CDR3 is 19 residues long.

CDR3 residues: CASRPVKITGELFF. As DNA, the CDR3 is TGTGCCAGCAGACCTGTAAAAATCACCGGGGAGCTGTTTTTT. The genes are TRBV5-8 and TRBJ2-2; no definite D call. From germline, CDR1 is SGHTS and CDR2 YDEGEE. V was clipped by 5 bases and J by 4 bases, with 12 bases between them. The CDR3 runs to 14 residues. The whole variable domain, remainder taken from reference TRBV5-8 and TRBJ2-2, is EAGVTQSPTHLIKTRGQQATLRCSPISGHTSVYWYQQALGLGLQFLLWYDEGEERNRGNFPPRFSGRQFPNYSSELNVNALELEDSALYLCASRPVKITGELFFGEGSRLTVL.

The CDR3 bases are TGTGCCAGCAGCCCCAGCGGGAAGGCTCGGTTCTTC. Residues: CASSPSGKARFF. This sequence joins TRBV7-2 and TRBJ2-1; 7 nucleotides match TRBD2. Germline CDR1 is SGHTA and CDR2 is FQGNSA. The V segment lost 5 bases and the J segment 15 bases; nucleotides outside the gene matches: 10. The CDR3 has 12 amino acids.